These T cell receptor beta chains were read from a single sample in a study of T-cell memory formation after mild COVID-19. TCRdb ran MiXCR on the 5' RACE reads and lists one entry per CDR3 protein. Of about 310,000 distinct CDR3 sequences in the sample, 15% to 20% were seen once. The specimen was PBMCs or a T cell subset sorted from them (not recorded which). Every receptor here comes from a man younger than 35 who had mild COVID-19 (a few samples of this study predate the infection). Cell type and time point are not known. CDR3s include the opening cysteine and the closing phenylalanine or tryptophan. The order of the fields is V gene, clone size, J gene, D gene, CDR3 DNA, CDR3 protein. The D gene is left open where the match is weak. Only part of the rows carry a size: once, few, many, or a class if the clone is expanded.

V gene: TRBV10-2
clone size: .
J gene: TRBJ2-3
D gene: .
CDR3 DNA: TGCGCCAGCAGCGGGGCCGGCGGGCTGGATACGCAGTATTTT
CDR3 protein: CASSGAGGLDTQYF

V gene: TRBV7-2
clone size: .
J gene: TRBJ1-1
D gene: .
CDR3 DNA: TGTGCCAGCAGCTTAACAACACAGGGAGCAGCTTTCTTT
CDR3 protein: CASSLTTQGAAFF

V gene: TRBV7-9
clone size: few
J gene: TRBJ2-5
D gene: TRBD2
CDR3 DNA: TGTGCCAGCAGCTTCGGCGGGGGGGCAGTGACCCAGTACTTC
CDR3 protein: CASSFGGGAVTQYF

V gene: TRBV4-2
clone size: many
J gene: TRBJ2-6
D gene: .
CDR3 DNA: TGTGCCAGCAGCCAAGACATCAACTCTGGGGCCAACGTCCTGACTTTC
CDR3 protein: CASSQDINSGANVLTF

V gene: TRBV6-5
clone size: .
J gene: TRBJ1-2
D gene: TRBD1
CDR3 DNA: TGTGCCAGCAGTTACCTACGGACAGGGGGCGTCTATGGCTACACCTTC
CDR3 protein: CASSYLRTGGVYGYTF

V gene: TRBV5-1
clone size: .
J gene: TRBJ1-6
D gene: .
CDR3 DNA: TGCGCCAGCAGCTTGTCGGGGGGCGGCTCACCCCTCCACTTT
CDR3 protein: CASSLSGGGSPLHF

V gene: TRBV4-3
clone size: .
J gene: TRBJ2-5
D gene: TRBD1
CDR3 DNA: TGCGCCAGCAGCCAAGACGTAGGGGGCCGGGAGACCCAGTACTTC
CDR3 protein: CASSQDVGGRETQYF

V gene: TRBV4-1
clone size: .
J gene: TRBJ1-2
D gene: .
CDR3 DNA: TGCGCCAGCAGCCAGAAGGGGGGCGTGGACGACTATGGCTACACCTTC
CDR3 protein: CASSQKGGVDDYGYTF

V gene: TRBV7-9
clone size: .
J gene: TRBJ2-3
D gene: .
CDR3 DNA: TGTGCCAGCAGCTTAGCGGGGGTTTTAACAGATACGCAGTATTTT
CDR3 protein: CASSLAGVLTDTQYF

V gene: TRBV20-1
clone size: .
J gene: TRBJ2-3
D gene: TRBD2
CDR3 DNA: TGCAGTGCTAGATTACCCCAAGGGCGGGGGGCTAGCACAGATACGCAGTATTTT
CDR3 protein: CSARLPQGRGASTDTQYF

V gene: TRBV6-2/TRBV6-3
clone size: few
J gene: TRBJ2-1
D gene: .
CDR3 DNA: TGTGCCAGCAGTAATGAGGGACCCCAAAAGAGCTCCTACAATGAGCAGTTCTTC
CDR3 protein: CASSNEGPQKSSYNEQFF

V gene: TRBV2
clone size: many
J gene: TRBJ2-1
D gene: .
CDR3 DNA: TGTGCCAGCGACAACTACAATGAGCAGTTCTTC
CDR3 protein: CASDNYNEQFF

V gene: TRBV11-2
clone size: few
J gene: TRBJ1-1
D gene: .
CDR3 DNA: TGTGCCAGCAGCTTAGAGCAGGGGCTCACTGAAGCTTTCTTT
CDR3 protein: CASSLEQGLTEAFF

V gene: TRBV11-1
clone size: .
J gene: TRBJ1-6
D gene: .
CDR3 DNA: TGTGCCAGCAGCCCCGAGGGACGCGGTAATTCACCCCTCCACTTT
CDR3 protein: CASSPEGRGNSPLHF

V gene: TRBV10-3
clone size: few
J gene: TRBJ2-3
D gene: TRBD2
CDR3 DNA: TGTGCCATCAGGCTAGCGGGGGGGATGGCAGATACGCAGTATTTT
CDR3 protein: CAIRLAGGMADTQYF

V gene: TRBV7-8
clone size: many
J gene: TRBJ2-3
D gene: TRBD2
CDR3 DNA: TGTGCCAGCAGCTTAGCGCTAGGGACTAGCGGGGGCCCATTAGCAGATACGCAGTATTTT
CDR3 protein: CASSLALGTSGGPLADTQYF

V gene: TRBV4-1
clone size: few
J gene: TRBJ2-3
D gene: .
CDR3 DNA: TGCGCCAGCAGCCAAGAAACGGGGGCTAGCACAGATACGCAGTATTTT
CDR3 protein: CASSQETGASTDTQYF

V gene: TRBV7-2
clone size: .
J gene: TRBJ2-2
D gene: TRBD1
CDR3 DNA: TGTGCCAGCAGCTTAGGACGATTCCTGACAGGGAAAATAACCGGGGAGCTGTTTTTT
CDR3 protein: CASSLGRFLTGKITGELFF

V gene: TRBV20-1
clone size: few
J gene: TRBJ2-1
D gene: TRBD1
CDR3 DNA: TGCAGTGCCCCCGGGACAGGGGGCTCCTACAATGAGCAGTTCTTC
CDR3 protein: CSAPGTGGSYNEQFF

V gene: TRBV7-9
clone size: .
J gene: TRBJ2-6
D gene: .
CDR3 DNA: TGTGCCAGCAGCCCCCTTGACCGGCGTCGGACTGGGGCCAACGTCCTGACTTTC
CDR3 protein: CASSPLDRRRTGANVLTF

V gene: TRBV6-5
clone size: .
J gene: TRBJ1-1
D gene: .
CDR3 DNA: TGTGCCAGCAGTTACTCGAGGAAGGTAGGGGACACTGAAGCTTTCTTT
CDR3 protein: CASSYSRKVGDTEAFF

V gene: TRBV6-5
clone size: .
J gene: TRBJ2-2
D gene: .
CDR3 DNA: TGTGCCAGCAGTTACTCGTTGTGGGGGACCGGGGAGCTGTTTTTT
CDR3 protein: CASSYSLWGTGELFF

V gene: TRBV30
clone size: .
J gene: TRBJ2-5
D gene: .
CDR3 DNA: TGTGCCTGGAGTTCGGCGGAGACCCAGTACTTC
CDR3 protein: CAWSSAETQYF

V gene: TRBV12-3/TRBV12-4
clone size: few
J gene: TRBJ1-1
D gene: TRBD1
CDR3 DNA: TGTGCCAGCGGAGGGATCACAGGGGCCCCTAACACTGAAGCTTTCTTT
CDR3 protein: CASGGITGAPNTEAFF

V gene: TRBV14
clone size: .
J gene: TRBJ2-1
D gene: .
CDR3 DNA: TGTGCCAGCAGCCCCGACAGCTGGTACAATGAGCAGTTCTTC
CDR3 protein: CASSPDSWYNEQFF

V gene: TRBV6-2/TRBV6-3
clone size: few
J gene: TRBJ2-5
D gene: .
CDR3 DNA: TGTGCCAGCAGGTCGTTGGAGACCCAGTACTTC
CDR3 protein: CASRSLETQYF

V gene: TRBV7-2
clone size: .
J gene: TRBJ2-2
D gene: .
CDR3 DNA: TGTGCCAGCAGCTTATGGGGGCGCAGGACCGGGGAGCTGTTTTTT
CDR3 protein: CASSLWGRRTGELFF

V gene: TRBV25-1
clone size: few
J gene: TRBJ1-2
D gene: .
CDR3 DNA: TGTGCCAGCACTCAAACGGGGGTTGGCTACACCTTC
CDR3 protein: CASTQTGVGYTF

V gene: TRBV7-3
clone size: .
J gene: TRBJ2-1
D gene: .
CDR3 DNA: TGTGCCAGCAGCTTACACAGAGACAATGAGCAGTTCTTC
CDR3 protein: CASSLHRDNEQFF

V gene: TRBV20-1
clone size: .
J gene: TRBJ1-5
D gene: .
CDR3 DNA: TGCAGTGCTAGGGGGTTCAGGGACCCCTATAGCAATCAGCCCCAGCATTTT
CDR3 protein: CSARGFRDPYSNQPQHF

V gene: TRBV5-1
clone size: few
J gene: TRBJ2-3
D gene: TRBD2
CDR3 DNA: TGCGCCAGCAGCTTGGGGAGCGGGGCGAGCACAGATACGCAGTATTTT
CDR3 protein: CASSLGSGASTDTQYF

V gene: TRBV11-2
clone size: .
J gene: TRBJ2-5
D gene: .
CDR3 DNA: TGTGCCAGCAGCTCCCAGTCGGGGCTCGGCGAACAGACCCAGTACTTC
CDR3 protein: CASSSQSGLGEQTQYF

V gene: TRBV7-2
clone size: .
J gene: TRBJ2-7
D gene: TRBD2
CDR3 DNA: TGTGCCAGCAGCTTCGCAGCGGGGGGTTCCTACGAGCAGTACTTC
CDR3 protein: CASSFAAGGSYEQYF

V gene: TRBV25-1
clone size: few
J gene: TRBJ2-5
D gene: .
CDR3 DNA: TGTGCCAGCAGTGGACTAAGGAGGCAAGAGACCCAGTACTTC
CDR3 protein: CASSGLRRQETQYF

V gene: TRBV25-1
clone size: .
J gene: TRBJ1-2
D gene: .
CDR3 DNA: TGTGCCAGCAGCCATAGGTATGGCTACACCTTC
CDR3 protein: CASSHRYGYTF

V gene: TRBV3-1
clone size: few
J gene: TRBJ2-1
D gene: .
CDR3 DNA: TGTGCCAGCAGCCAGGAGGGGGGGAATGAGCAGTTCTTC
CDR3 protein: CASSQEGGNEQFF

V gene: TRBV6-5
clone size: .
J gene: TRBJ2-7
D gene: TRBD1
CDR3 DNA: TGTGCCAGCAGTGGACAGGGGGCGGGGTACGAGCAGTACTTC
CDR3 protein: CASSGQGAGYEQYF

V gene: TRBV15
clone size: .
J gene: TRBJ2-2
D gene: .
CDR3 DNA: TGTGCCACCAGCAGAGATTCCGGAGCCGGGGAGCTGTTTTTT
CDR3 protein: CATSRDSGAGELFF

V gene: TRBV7-3
clone size: .
J gene: TRBJ2-1
D gene: .
CDR3 DNA: TGTGCCAGCAGCCCAGGGGACCGAGCCAATGAGCAGTTCTTC
CDR3 protein: CASSPGDRANEQFF

V gene: TRBV5-4
clone size: .
J gene: TRBJ2-7
D gene: .
CDR3 DNA: TGTGCCAGCAGCAAGCAGGGAGAGCAGTACTTC
CDR3 protein: CASSKQGEQYF

V gene: TRBV7-3
clone size: many
J gene: TRBJ2-7
D gene: TRBD1
CDR3 DNA: TGTGCCAGCAGTTTGGGACAGGGTACCTACGAGCAGTACTTC
CDR3 protein: CASSLGQGTYEQYF

V gene: TRBV5-1
clone size: many
J gene: TRBJ2-7
D gene: TRBD2
CDR3 DNA: TGCGCCAGCAGCTTGGAGACTAGCCCCTACGAGCAGTACTTC
CDR3 protein: CASSLETSPYEQYF

V gene: TRBV20-1
clone size: .
J gene: TRBJ1-2
D gene: TRBD1
CDR3 DNA: TGCAGTGCTAGAGTGGACAGGGGTTACGGCTACACCTTC
CDR3 protein: CSARVDRGYGYTF

V gene: TRBV6-1
clone size: .
J gene: TRBJ1-5
D gene: .
CDR3 DNA: TGTGCCAGCAGTGAGCAAGTAGATCGACAGCCCCAGCATTTT
CDR3 protein: CASSEQVDRQPQHF

V gene: TRBV7-9
clone size: .
J gene: TRBJ1-3
D gene: TRBD1
CDR3 DNA: TGTGCCAGCAGCAACCGATTGACAGGGTACGGAAACACCATATATTTT
CDR3 protein: CASSNRLTGYGNTIYF

V gene: TRBV27
clone size: .
J gene: TRBJ2-1
D gene: .
CDR3 DNA: TGTGCCAGCAGTTTCCCGGGGGCCATTTCCGTGCAGTTCTTC
CDR3 protein: CASSFPGAISVQFF

V gene: TRBV9
clone size: few
J gene: TRBJ1-4
D gene: TRBD1
CDR3 DNA: TGTGCCAGCAGCGCTTCCCCGGGACAGGGGAATGAAAAACTGTTTTTT
CDR3 protein: CASSASPGQGNEKLFF

V gene: TRBV7-9
clone size: few
J gene: TRBJ1-1
D gene: TRBD1
CDR3 DNA: TGTGCCAGCAGCTTGGGACAGGGGAAGAACACTGAAGCTTTCTTT
CDR3 protein: CASSLGQGKNTEAFF

V gene: TRBV5-4
clone size: .
J gene: TRBJ2-1
D gene: .
CDR3 DNA: TGTGCCAGCAGCTTGTCCGAGGGCTTGTATGAGCAGTTCTTC
CDR3 protein: CASSLSEGLYEQFF

V gene: TRBV15
clone size: .
J gene: TRBJ1-2
D gene: .
CDR3 DNA: TGTGCCACCAGCAGAGATTGGGCAGGAAAAACCCCCAACTATGGCTACACCTTC
CDR3 protein: CATSRDWAGKTPNYGYTF

V gene: TRBV4-1
clone size: many
J gene: TRBJ2-7
D gene: .
CDR3 DNA: TGCGCCAGCAGCCAAGGAGAGGGGATCTACGAGCAGTACTTC
CDR3 protein: CASSQGEGIYEQYF

V gene: TRBV5-5
clone size: few
J gene: TRBJ1-2
D gene: TRBD1
CDR3 DNA: TGTGCCAGCAGCCACGCAACAGGGGAAAGCTACACCTTC
CDR3 protein: CASSHATGESYTF

V gene: TRBV7-6
clone size: .
J gene: TRBJ2-2
D gene: TRBD1
CDR3 DNA: TGTGCCAGCAGCTCCCGGGACAGGGGGGACGGGGAGCTGTTTTTT
CDR3 protein: CASSSRDRGDGELFF

V gene: TRBV7-2
clone size: few
J gene: TRBJ1-5
D gene: .
CDR3 DNA: TGTGCCAGCAGCCTATGGGGGAAGCAGCCCCAGCATTTT
CDR3 protein: CASSLWGKQPQHF

V gene: TRBV11-2
clone size: few
J gene: TRBJ2-7
D gene: TRBD2
CDR3 DNA: TGTGCCAGCAGCTTAGAAGCGGGGGGCGCCTACGAGCAGTACTTC
CDR3 protein: CASSLEAGGAYEQYF

V gene: TRBV6-2/TRBV6-3
clone size: few
J gene: TRBJ1-5
D gene: TRBD1
CDR3 DNA: TGTGCCAGCAGTTCGGGACAGGCGTCAATACAGCCCCAGCATTTT
CDR3 protein: CASSSGQASIQPQHF

V gene: TRBV6-6
clone size: .
J gene: TRBJ1-5
D gene: .
CDR3 DNA: TGTGCCAGCAGCGGGGGAAACCATCAGCCCCAGCATTTT
CDR3 protein: CASSGGNHQPQHF